This T cell receptor (beta chain) was recorded in a study of human T cells and chemical hapten exposure (dated by TCRdb to about 2021). Regarding the complete study: For sensitization, 2% DPC in acetone was applied to a 2 cm by 2 cm area of upper inner arm skin. Patients additionally received weekly therapeutic DPC doses to the scalp throughout the approximately 22-week study period. Patch testing was done on the upper back using Finn chambers containing 0.01% DPC, and results were scored after 6 days according to International Contact Dermatitis Research Group standards. The mostly female patient cohort included alopecia areata with under or over 50% scalp involvement, alopecia totalis and alopecia universalis. Libraries were pooled for sequencing, and per-sample TCR yields varied mainly because of small differences in library volumes within the pool. The study tracked peripheral blood TCR repertoire changes in vivo during primary and secondary sensitization to the hapten diphenylcyclopropenone (DPC) in alopecia patients. Blood samples were taken from patients before sensitization (week 0) and then at 2, 6 and about 24 weeks after DPC sensitization. About 29 alopecia patients gave blood for TCR sequencing at one to four time points (pre-sensitization, 2, 6 and 24 weeks). Both TCR alpha and TCR beta chains were sequenced from each blood RNA sample.

Library generation was performed with RACE. Sequencing was carried out with a NextSeq 500. During library preparation, unique molecular identifiers were attached to individual cDNA molecules so that TCRs could be counted quantitatively and reproducibly. As for how the authors treated the data: Samples had a median of approximately 96,000 TCRs, with a range from roughly 20,000 to 690,600. V, J and CDR3 annotation of the TCR reads was carried out using the Decombinator software suite. To make PS versus PT1 abundance plots, every sample was subsampled to the same number of TCRs (28,000). TCRs were defined as expanded if absent before sensitization and observed at least eight times at the 2-week time point. TCRdb reworked the public reads: Q25 trimming with fastp, MiXCR clone assembly, productive beta chains retained. Identical CDR3 protein sequences are pooled into one entry, listed with their most common genes and DNA. In this record, the V and J calls reflect TCRdb's handling and not the investigators' own analysis. Across this sample there are under 60,000 distinct CDR3 sequences, with approximately 11% seen only once. The top ten clonotypes cover about 1.8% of the sample.

According to the germline V gene, CDR1 reads SGHVS and CDR2 reads FNYEAQ. The CDR3, cysteine through phenylalanine, is 11 amino acids long. Of all the DNA, just the CDR3 is kept, 33 bases in frame from base 1. Trimming takes 2 bases from V and 10 bases from J, and the germline ends sit 6 bases apart. Findings and caveats that apply to the study as a whole: Significantly more large CDR3 similarity clusters were formed by expanded TCRs than by pre-sensitization or healthy control sets, consistent with antigen-driven responses. Repeated subsampling changed both the strength of the expansion versus patch-test correlation and the threshold at which the correlation became significant. DPC sensitization did not change the number of TCRs with a frequency above 1 in 1000, and there was no evidence of changes in global repertoire structure. Patch test score correlated positively with the number of PT1 expanded TCRs, reaching significance at thresholds 8, 16 and 32 but not at 4. Because every patient had alopecia, a presumed autoimmune disease, the patients' immune response might differ from that of healthy individuals.

This clonotype was picked up many times. Its specific antigen is unknown. Base-call qualities are not available, and no considerably larger clone is one nucleotide away. Per the publication, the time point label means: patch test 1, 2 weeks after DPC sensitization. In light of the paper, this sample's treatment or condition label describes: therapeutic diphenylcyclopropenone sensitization with weekly scalp DPC. Total RNA was isolated from unfractionated whole blood collected in Tempus Blood RNA tubes. At every patch-test visit, the blood draw took place before the patch test was put on. Patients were eligible if aged 18 to 70, diagnosed with alopecia and judged suitable for DPC therapy, and pregnant patients were excluded.

This receptor was taken from a middle-aged woman with alopecia areata. Some clones in this sample may be carry-over from other donors' samples. The specimen comprised whole blood, sampled in connection with sensitization to the hapten diphenylcyclopropenone (DPC). Recombination linked TRBV7-6 to TRBJ2-1; the D gene remains uncertain. The bases are TGTGCCAGCAGCTTATCTAGGGAGCAGTTCTTC. It is translated as CASSLSREQFF. The full variable domain, with segments outside the CDR3 supplied by the reference TRBV7-6 and TRBJ2-1 proteins, appears as GAGVSQSPRYKVTKRGQDVALRCDPISGHVSLYWYRQALGQGPEFLTYFNYEAQQDKSGLPNDRFSAERPEGSISTLTIQRTEQRDSAMYRCASSLSREQFFGPGTRLTVL.